One sample yielded the 23 T cell receptor beta chains listed below, sequenced in a study of T-cell memory formation after mild COVID-19. TCRdb analysed the 5' RACE reads with MiXCR anew, one entry per CDR3 protein. The profile shows roughly 400,000 distinct CDR3 sequences, about a sixth of them singletons. The specimen sequenced was PBMCs or a T cell subset sorted from them (not recorded which). The source is a man aged 18 to 35 who had mild COVID-19 (a few samples of this study predate the infection). Cell type and time point are not known.

This clonotype was detected a few times. This chain links TRBV5-5 with TRBJ2-5; possible D gene TRBD2, 5 bases. Trimming pared 4 bases from V and 4 bases from J, leaving 14 bases between. The length of the CDR3 is 14 residues. From germline, CDR1 is SGHKS and CDR2 YYEKEE (reference sequence). This chain's CDR3 is CASSRALGRETQYF. In nucleotides, the CDR3 is TGTGCCAGCAGCCGGGCCCTAGGGAGAGAGACCCAGTACTTC.

This chain connects TRBV6-5 to TRBJ2-1; 13 bases agree with TRBD2. CDR3 length equals 16 residues. Germline V gives CDR1 MNHEY, CDR2 SVGAGI. Trimming cost V 8 bases and J 7 bases; bases outside gene matches: 11. CDR3 sequence (DNA): TGTGCCAGCCGGCGACCGGGACTAGCGGGGCGAAATGAGCAGTTCTTC. Encoded protein: CASRRPGLAGRNEQFF.

This clonotype turned up a few times. The rearrangement joins TRBV4-3 to TRBJ1-2, with D tentatively TRBD1 (6 bases). V gave up 3 bases and J gave up 0 bases, with 11 bases separating them. CDR3 length: 15 amino acids. Germline loops: CDR1 LGHNA, CDR2 YSLEER. The CDR3 DNA is TGCGCCAGCAGCCATACAGGACAGCCTAACTATGGCTACACCTTC. This gives the protein CASSHTGQPNYGYTF.

This sequence joins TRBV7-8 and TRBJ2-7; D gene ambiguous. The germline V gene encodes CDR1 SGHVS and CDR2 FQNEAQ. With 1 base removed from V and 7 bases from J, the gap between germline ends came to 20 bases. This CDR3 comprises 16 residues. Here the CDR3 DNA reads TGTGCCAGCAGCTTAGGATTGCTTCCAATCTTGGGGGAGCAGTACTTC. Amino acid sequence: CASSLGLLPILGEQYF. Full variable domain (outside the CDR3, taken from reference TRBV7-8 and TRBJ2-7): GAGVSQSPRYKVAKRGQDVALRCDPISGHVSLFWYQQALGQGPEFLTYFQNEAQLDKSGLPSDRFFAERPEGSVSTLKIQRTQQEDSAVYLCASSLGLLPILGEQYFGPGTRLTVT.

The chain links TRBV30 to TRBJ1-1; D is unresolved. This CDR3 is 8 amino acids long. The germline V and J ends were trimmed by 4 bases and 11 bases, with 5 bases remaining between them. Germline-derived CDR1 and CDR2 are GTSNPN and SVGIG (reference sequence). In DNA, the CDR3 is TGTGCCTGGAATTCGGCTTTCTTT. Amino acids: CAWNSAFF.

The chain links TRBV3-1 to TRBJ1-1, with D perhaps TRBD1 (5 bases). This CDR3 has 16 residues. Germline CDR1 and CDR2: LGHDT and YNNKEL (reference sequence). The germline V and J ends were trimmed by 1 base and 3 bases, with 15 bases remaining between them. The CDR3 bases are TGTGCCAGCAGCCAAGTTGGAGGGGCTAAGTACACTGAAGCTTTCTTT. Translating it yields CASSQVGGAKYTEAFF.

J is TRBJ2-5 and V is TRBV15, with TRBD2 matching over 9 bases. The V gene's germline CDR1 is LNHNV and CDR2 YYDKDF (reference sequence). V lost 8 bases to trimming and J lost 3 bases; unmatched junction nucleotides: 10. The CDR3 loop spans 15 amino acids. The CDR3 reads CATVGQRGVKETQYF. CDR3 coding DNA: TGTGCCACCGTCGGCCAGCGGGGGGTAAAAGAGACCCAGTACTTC.

This chain joins TRBV9 and TRBJ2-3; the D call may be TRBD1 or TRBD2 (5 bases each). V gave up 3 bases and J gave up 2 bases, with 13 bases separating them. The CDR3 length is 15 residues. Germline lookup yields CDR1 SGDLS and CDR2 YYNGEE. The CDR3 DNA follows: TGTGCCAGCAGCGGGGGGTCCTCAACCACAGATACGCAGTATTTT. Residues: CASSGGSSTTDTQYF. Combining the CDR3 with reference TRBV9 and TRBJ2-3 gives the whole variable domain DSGVTQTPKHLITATGQRVTLRCSPRSGDLSVYWYQQSLDQGLQFLIQYYNGEERAKGNILERFSAQQFPDLHSELNLSSLELGDSALYFCASSGGSSTTDTQYFGPGTRLTVL.

The table lists this clonotype with a few counts. V usage is TRBV6-2 or TRBV6-3 and J usage is TRBJ2-5; TRBD1 matches 9 bases. Germline V gives CDR1 MNHEY, CDR2 SVGEGT. The V and J ends lost 6 bases and 5 bases, in that order; junction bases with no gene match: 10. This CDR3 is built from 15 residues. The CDR3 DNA sequence: TGTGCCAGCAGCAACCGGGACAGGGTGTGGGAGACCCAGTACTTC. The encoded protein is CASSNRDRVWETQYF.

This sequence joins TRBV21-1 and TRBJ1-5; the D call of TRBD1 is as the table states it, not checked on the DNA. TRBV21-1 is recorded as a pseudogene. The CDR3 is 15 amino acids. The CDR3 DNA sequence: TGTGCCAGCAGGAGAGAAAGGGGCGGCTGTCAGCCCCAGCATTTT. Translation: CASRRERGGCQPQHF.

The rearrangement uses TRBV7-3 and TRBJ2-1, with TRBD1 identical over 10 bases. V trimming: 5 bases; J trimming: 2 bases; junction bases outside the gene matches: 3. Germline CDR1 reads SGHTA; CDR2 reads FQGTGA. This CDR3 has 15 amino acids. The CDR3 DNA sequence: TGTGCCAGCAGCCGGACAGGGGGGCCCTACAATGAGCAGTTCTTC. Translating gives CASSRTGGPYNEQFF. Together with reference TRBV7-3 and TRBJ2-1, the CDR3 gives the full variable domain: GAGVSQTPSNKVTEKGKYVELRCDPISGHTALYWYRQSLGQGPEFLIYFQGTGAADDSGLPNDRFFAVRPEGSVSTLKIQRTERGDSAVYLCASSRTGGPYNEQFFGPGTRLTVL.

The gene calls are TRBV7-9 and TRBJ1-1, with no clear D. The germline CDR1 and CDR2 sequences are SEHNR and FQNEAQ (reference sequence). The CDR3 is 13 amino acids. V was cut by 4 bases and J by 4 bases, with 10 bases left in between. This CDR3 is CASSSSEGTEAFF. DNA for the CDR3: TGTGCCAGCAGCTCCTCCGAGGGCACTGAAGCTTTCTTT.

This clonotype has more than one count but fewer than ten. J is TRBJ2-3 and V is TRBV14; tentatively, D is TRBD2 (5 bases). The CDR3 loop spans 14 amino acids. The V end lost 3 bases, the J end lost 3 bases, and 10 bases lay between the germline ends. CDR1 and CDR2 from the germline V gene are SGHDN and FVKESK. CDR3 DNA sequence: TGTGCCAGCAGCCATGGTACGGGGACAGATACGCAGTATTTT. This sequence encodes CASSHGTGTDTQYF.

This clonotype was picked up a small number of times. The V call is TRBV7-2, the J call TRBJ2-5, with TRBD2 matching over 8 bases. Germline CDR1 reads SGHTA; CDR2 reads FQGNSA. The V gene end was trimmed by 5 bases and the J gene end by 4 bases; junction bases not matched to a gene: 9. The CDR3 is 15 residues long. This CDR3 reads CASSRVRGAGETQYF. For the CDR3, the DNA is TGTGCCAGCAGCCGAGTGCGGGGGGCGGGAGAGACCCAGTACTTC.

CDR3 protein: CASSLGTSGTNEQFF. CDR3 coding DNA: TGTGCCAGCAGCTTAGGGACTAGCGGGACCAATGAGCAGTTCTTC. V is TRBV7-9 and J is TRBJ2-1, with 12 bases that match TRBD2. Germline-derived CDR1 and CDR2 are SEHNR and FQNEAQ (reference sequence). The V gene end was trimmed by 1 base and the J gene end by 6 bases; junction bases not matched to a gene: 1. The CDR3 totals 15 residues. The entire variable domain, with the rest obtained from reference TRBV7-9 and TRBJ2-1, is as follows: DTGVSQNPRHKITKRGQNVTFRCDPISEHNRLYWYRQTLGQGPEFLTYFQNEAQLEKSRLLSDRFSAERPKGSFSTLEIQRTEQGDSAMYLCASSLGTSGTNEQFFGPGTRLTVL.

The J gene is TRBJ1-1, the V gene TRBV14; D unresolved. In germline, CDR1 is SGHDN, CDR2 FVKESK. This CDR3 is 13 amino acids long. Between the trimmed V and J ends, which lost 4 bases and 1 base, there was a span of 7 bases. The chain's CDR3 is CASSRNRNTEAFF. The CDR3 DNA reads as TGTGCCAGCAGCCGAAACAGGAACACTGAAGCTTTCTTT.

CDR3: CASSVSAILVSSEAFF. As DNA, the CDR3 is TGTGCCAGCAGCGTATCCGCCATTCTCGTCTCCTCTGAAGCTTTCTTT. The chain carries TRBV9 and TRBJ1-1; D is undetermined. This CDR3 region has 16 residues. Trimming removed 1 base from V and 6 bases from J, with 19 bases in between. Germline-derived CDR1 and CDR2 are SGDLS and YYNGEE. Together with reference TRBV9 and TRBJ1-1, the CDR3 gives the full variable domain: DSGVTQTPKHLITATGQRVTLRCSPRSGDLSVYWYQQSLDQGLQFLIQYYNGEERAKGNILERFSAQQFPDLHSELNLSSLELGDSALYFCASSVSAILVSSEAFFGQGTRLTVV.

This rearrangement joins TRBV6-5 to TRBJ1-2, with no clear D. Germline loops: CDR1 MNHEY, CDR2 SVGAGI. Trimming stripped 0 bases from V and 8 bases from J, with 7 bases between. This CDR3 has 12 amino acids. The CDR3 protein is CASSYSGLGYTF. As DNA, the CDR3 is TGTGCCAGCAGTTACTCCGGGTTAGGCTACACCTTC.

The chain combines TRBV4-3 with TRBJ1-2, with D perhaps matching TRBD1 (6 bases). Trimming shortened V by 3 bases and J by 4 bases, and 15 bases separated the two germline ends. CDR1 is LGHNA and CDR2 is YSLEER in the germline V gene. The CDR3 length is 15 residues. The CDR3 region is CASSQTGLRSYGYTF. The CDR3 DNA follows: TGCGCCAGCAGCCAGACAGGTCTGAGGAGCTATGGCTACACCTTC.

This clonotype was seen only a few times. The rearrangement uses TRBV28 and TRBJ1-5; D is uncertain. The CDR3 contains 14 residues. Between the trimmed V and J ends, which lost 5 bases and 1 base, there was a span of 9 bases. The V gene's germline CDR1 is MDHEN and CDR2 SYDVKM. CDR3 sequence (DNA): TGTGCCAGCAGTCCCCTTATGAGCAATCAGCCCCAGCATTTT. It yields the protein CASSPLMSNQPQHF. Together with reference TRBV28 and TRBJ1-5, the CDR3 gives the full variable domain: DVKVTQSSRYLVKRTGEKVFLECVQDMDHENMFWYRQDPGLGLRLIYFSYDVKMKEKGDIPEGYSVSREKKERFSLILESASTNQTSMYLCASSPLMSNQPQHFGDGTRLSIL.

This chain joins TRBV4-3 and TRBJ2-2; 7 bases map to TRBD1. Per the germline V gene, CDR1 is LGHNA and CDR2 is YSLEER. With V trimmed by 1 base and J by 4 bases, 6 bases remained unmatched. The CDR3 covers 16 residues. The CDR3 region is CASSQVTGTITGELFF. The CDR3 DNA follows: TGCGCCAGCAGCCAAGTGACAGGGACAATCACCGGGGAGCTGTTTTTT.

In its sample, this clonotype was seen a few times. V gene TRBV29-1 combines with J gene TRBJ1-2; TRBD1 might be the D (5 bases). Trimming cost V 7 bases and J 7 bases, with 13 bases left between them. This CDR3 spans 11 amino acids. Germline V gene data show CDR1 as SQVTM and CDR2 as ANQGSEA. CDR3 in amino acids: CSATPGGGYTF. The CDR3 DNA is TGCAGCGCCACACCCGGGGGTGGCTACACCTTC.

This clonotype was detected many times. The V and J genes are TRBV7-2 and TRBJ2-5; no reliable D call. Germline V lookup: CDR1 SGHTA, CDR2 FQGNSA. V shed 4 bases and J shed 0 bases, with 6 bases lying between them. The CDR3 is 13 amino acids. CDR3 bases: TGTGCCAGCAGCTCCCGGAACCAAGAGACCCAGTACTTC. Translating gives CASSSRNQETQYF. Based on the CDR3 plus reference TRBV7-2 and TRBJ2-5, the full variable domain is GAGVSQSPSNKVTEKGKDVELRCDPISGHTALYWYRQSLGQGLEFLIYFQGNSAPDKSGLPSDRFSAERTGGSVSTLTIQRTQQEDSAVYLCASSSRNQETQYFGPGTRLLVL.